These 10 T cell receptor beta chains were all obtained from the same sample, sequenced in a study of T cells of healthy individuals (dated by TCRdb to the late 2010s). The library relied on 5' RACE. Sequenced on an Illumina MiSeq. The public reads were reanalyzed by TCRdb: fastp trimming at Q25, MiXCR alignment, in-frame beta chains only. Each CDR3 protein appears once, grouped with its most common genes and DNA. The sample table lists just over 40,000 distinct CDR3 sequences, 4.5% of them with a count of one. About 8.9% of the sample lies in the top ten. Receptors were obtained from a human donor in good health.

This clonotype showed up many times. The rearrangement links TRBV5-1 to TRBJ2-1; 9 bases match TRBD1. V shed 8 bases, J shed 10 bases, and the junction held 13 bases outside the gene matches. This CDR3 contains 14 residues. Germline V gene data show CDR1 as SGHRS and CDR2 as YFSETQ. The CDR3 region is CASSTGTGIREQFF. In DNA, the CDR3 is TGCGCCAGTAGCACCGGGACAGGGATTCGGGAGCAGTTCTTC. The whole variable domain, remainder taken from reference TRBV5-1 and TRBJ2-1, is KAGVTQTPRYLIKTRGQQVTLSCSPISGHRSVSWYQQTPGQGLQFLFEYFSETQRNKGNFPGRFSGRQFSNSRSEMNVSTLELGDSALYLCASSTGTGIREQFFGPGTRLTVL.

A few counts support this clonotype. The V gene is TRBV7-6, the J gene TRBJ2-1, with D perhaps given as TRBD1 or TRBD2 (5 bases each). The V end was cut by 8 bases, the J end by 0 bases, with 20 bases between. The V gene's germline CDR1 is SGHVS and CDR2 FNYEAQ. This CDR3 is 17 amino acids long. The CDR3 region has the DNA TGTGCCAGCTCCTCCCGCTTCAGGGAGAGCTCCTACAATGAGCAGTTCTTC. Its protein product is CASSSRFRESSYNEQFF.

This clonotype came up many times. The rearrangement links TRBV3-1 to TRBJ2-7; 12 bases agree with TRBD2. This CDR3 region has 20 residues. The junction had 15 bases not matched to a gene; V was cut back by 1 base and J by 2 bases. The germline CDR1 and CDR2 sequences are LGHDT and YNNKEL (reference sequence). The DNA for the CDR3 is TGTGCCAGCAGCCAAGTGGTCAGGACTAGCGGGAAAGCTAACACCTACGAGCAGTACTTC. Translating gives CASSQVVRTSGKANTYEQYF.

This clonotype was seen repeatedly, ten times or more. This chain links TRBV5-1 with TRBJ1-1; D ambiguous. The length of the CDR3 is 14 residues. CDR1 and CDR2 (germline): SGHRS, YFSETQ. V shed 3 bases and J shed 5 bases, with 14 bases lying between them. CDR3 nucleotide sequence: TGCGCCAGCAGCTGGTCAACCCGCCGGACTGAAGCTTTCTTT. It codes for CASSWSTRRTEAFF.

This clonotype was detected a few times. The rearrangement links TRBV27 to TRBJ1-1, with 9 bases identical to TRBD1. The CDR3 is 15 amino acids. With V trimmed by 6 bases and J by 6 bases, 11 bases remained unmatched. Looked up from germline, CDR1 is MNHEY and CDR2 is SMNVEV (reference sequence). The CDR3 nucleotides are TGTGCCAGCAGGCCTAAGGGACAGGGTCCCTCTGAAGCTTTCTTT. Amino acid sequence: CASRPKGQGPSEAFF.

Ten or more counts support this clonotype. The rearrangement links TRBV7-2 to TRBJ2-3; D gene unclear. CDR3 size: 15 residues. Germline-derived CDR1 and CDR2 are SGHTA and FQGNSA. The V end lost 1 base, the J end lost 2 bases, and 10 bases lay between the germline ends. CDR3 coding DNA: TGTGCCAGCAGCTTAGGGGCCCCCTCCACAGATACGCAGTATTTT. This translates into CASSLGAPSTDTQYF.

This clonotype was detected only a few times. This chain links TRBV6-1 with TRBJ2-3, with 11 bases lining up with TRBD2. The CDR3 spans 17 residues. Trimming cost V 4 bases and J 1 base; bases outside gene matches: 7. Germline V lookup: CDR1 MNHNS, CDR2 SASEGT. CDR3 nucleotides: TGTGCCAGCAGTGTGGGGCCGACTAGCGGGGGCACAGATACGCAGTATTTT. Protein product: CASSVGPTSGGTDTQYF.

This clonotype is categorized as medium-sized. This CDR3 reads CSARDVGGALETQYF. The CDR3 region has the DNA TGCAGTGCTAGAGATGTTGGGGGGGCACTAGAGACCCAGTACTTC. The chain is built from TRBV20-1 and TRBJ2-5, with a weak D call TRBD2 (7 bases). This CDR3 is 15 amino acids long. V was cut by 0 bases and J by 4 bases, with 15 bases left in between. Germline V gene sequence: CDR1 DFQATT, CDR2 SNEGSKA (reference sequence).

Ten or more counts support this clonotype. The chain employs TRBV20-1 and TRBJ2-1; D uncertain. The CDR3 length is 14 residues. V lost 4 bases and J lost 5, with 15 bases in between. Germline V gives CDR1 DFQATT, CDR2 SNEGSKA (reference sequence). The CDR3 protein is CSAIFLDGHNEQFF. The CDR3 region has the DNA TGCAGTGCTATTTTCTTGGACGGACACAATGAGCAGTTCTTC.

About this clonotype: A much more abundant neighbour one base away suggests this may be a read error. The chain employs TRBV9 and TRBJ2-3; TRBD2 aligns across 7 bases. CDR3 length: 15 amino acids. The V segment lost 2 bases and the J segment 5 bases; nucleotides outside the gene matches: 8. Looked up from germline, CDR1 is SGDLS and CDR2 is YYNGEE. CDR3 sequence: CASSVFPSGEDTQYF. CDR3 in DNA: TGTGCCAGCAGCGTTTTCCCTAGCGGCGAAGATACGCAGTATTTT. Full variable domain (missing parts from reference TRBV9 and TRBJ2-3): DSGVTQTPKHLITATGQRVTLRCSPRSGDLSVYWYQQSLDQGLQFLIQYYNGEERAKGNILERFSAQQFPDLHSELNLSSLELGDSALYFCASSVFPSGEDTQYFGPGTRLTVL.